These 18 T cell receptor beta chains came from one sample sequenced in a study of beta chain features in type 1 diabetes. Since all of the isolated RNA was reverse transcribed, expressed TCRB transcripts were what got sequenced. Sequencing was performed with immunoSEQ multiplex PCR; in TCRdb, only in-frame clones are kept and a portion is missing. Of 350,000 to 450,000 clones in the sample, 14% were seen once. The sequenced sample was naive CD4+ T cells from blood. Every receptor here comes from a man aged 25 to 40 in good health.

The V and J genes are TRBV5-4 and TRBJ1-2; TRBD1 agrees at 7 bases. V shed 4 bases, J shed 5 bases, and the junction held 8 bases outside the gene matches. The germline gives CDR1 SGHNT, CDR2 YYREEE (reference sequence). The CDR3 extends over 14 amino acids. CDR3: CASSGPGQIYGYTF. CDR3 DNA sequence: TGTGCCAGCAGCGGTCCGGGACAGATATATGGCTACACCTTC. The variable domain in full, with the rest retrieved from reference TRBV5-4 and TRBJ1-2, is ETGVTQSPTHLIKTRGQQVTLRCSSQSGHNTVSWYQQALGQGPQFIFQYYREEENGRGNFPPRFSGLQFPNYSSELNVNALELDDSALYLCASSGPGQIYGYTFGSGTRLTVV.

This chain links TRBV2 with TRBJ1-1; D possibly corresponds to TRBD1 (5 bases). CDR3 size: 11 residues. Trimming left V 4 bases short and J 7 bases short, with 7 bases between. Germline V gene sequence: CDR1 SNHLY, CDR2 FYNNEI. The CDR3 protein is CASSVGVEAFF. As DNA, the CDR3 is TGTGCCAGCAGTGTAGGGGTTGAAGCTTTCTTT.

This clone was observed a handful of times. This rearrangement joins TRBV30 to TRBJ1-2; D perhaps matches TRBD1 (5 bases). Looked up from germline, CDR1 is GTSNPN and CDR2 is SVGIG (reference sequence). CDR3 size: 13 residues. V lost 8 bases and J 4 bases, leaving 17 bases between the germline ends. The chain's CDR3 is CAHREGGGYGYTF. Written as DNA, the CDR3 is TGTGCCCATCGAGAGGGTGGGGGCTATGGCTACACCTTC.

This clone was found a few times. V and J are TRBV25-1 and TRBJ2-7, with 7 bases matching TRBD2. After removal of 1 base from V and 6 bases from J, the junction contained 6 bases not matched to a gene. The CDR3 consists of 14 residues. The germline CDR1 and CDR2 sequences are MGHDK and SYGVNS. CDR3 bases: TGTGCCAGCAGTGAATCTGGGGGGGTCTTCGAGCAGTACTTC. Protein sequence: CASSESGGVFEQYF.

The rearrangement links TRBV30 to TRBJ2-3; either TRBD1 or TRBD2 may supply D (6 bases each). The CDR3 has 15 amino acids. CDR1 and CDR2 (germline): GTSNPN, SVGIG (reference sequence). Deletions cut 3 bases from V and 0 bases from J, with 13 bases between. CDR3 in amino acids: CAWRPWGASTDTQYF. CDR3 sequence (DNA): TGTGCCTGGAGGCCCTGGGGGGCGAGCACAGATACGCAGTATTTT.

The V and J genes are TRBV19 and TRBJ1-2; a possible D gene is TRBD1 (6 bases). Trimming stripped 3 bases from V and 9 bases from J, with 11 bases between. Germline V gene data show CDR1 as LNHDA and CDR2 as SQIVND (reference sequence). CDR3 length: 12 residues. The CDR3 DNA is TGTGCCAGTAGTATGGCAGGGGAAAGCTACACCTTC. Its translation is CASSMAGESYTF.

The V call is TRBV7-2, the J call TRBJ2-1, with 7 bases that match TRBD2. Germline V CDR1 and CDR2: SGHTA, FQGNSA. J gave up 6 bases and V 2 bases, and 4 bases lay outside the gene matches. The CDR3 covers 14 residues. The CDR3 region has the DNA TGTGCCAGCAGCTTACTAGCGGCTTTCAATGAGCAGTTCTTC. Its translation is CASSLLAAFNEQFF.

In its sample, this clone was seen many times. The chain uses TRBV15 and TRBJ2-4; perhaps TRBD1 as D (6 bases). Germline-derived CDR1 and CDR2 are LNHNV and YYDKDF (reference sequence). The CDR3 runs 12 residues. V was shortened by 2 bases and J by 15 bases, with 14 bases between the two germline ends. CDR3 loop: CATSRKDSAPYF. CDR3 DNA: TGTGCCACCAGCAGAAAGGACAGCGCCCCGTACTTC.

The rearrangement joins TRBV30 to TRBJ1-2, with D maybe TRBD1 (5 bases). V was trimmed by 0 bases and J by 8 bases, leaving 22 bases between them. CDR3 length: 16 residues. CDR1 and CDR2 from the germline V gene are GTSNPN and SVGIG (reference sequence). The CDR3 nucleotides are TGTGCCTGGAGTGTACCAGACAGCCAGCCGTCGGACGGCTACACCTTC. Protein sequence: CAWSVPDSQPSDGYTF.

This clone turned up a few times. This rearrangement joins TRBV27 to TRBJ2-3; D gene uncertain. Trimming cost V 4 bases and J 0 bases, with 17 bases left between them. This CDR3 comprises 17 residues. Per the germline V gene, CDR1 is MNHEY and CDR2 is SMNVEV (reference sequence). The CDR3 DNA follows: TGTGCCAGCAGTTCCCGCTTTAGGGTCGCTAGCACAGATACGCAGTATTTT. Amino acid sequence: CASSSRFRVASTDTQYF.

The genes are TRBV15 and TRBJ2-1; weak D call: TRBD2 (5 bases). The CDR3 is 13 amino acids. CDR1 and CDR2 from the germline V gene are LNHNV and YYDKDF (reference sequence). V lost 7 bases, J lost 5 bases, and 12 bases lay in between. The CDR3 coding sequence is TGTGCCACCAAGGGCCTCGGGAACAATGAGCAGTTCTTC. Residues: CATKGLGNNEQFF.

The V call is TRBV7-2, the J call TRBJ1-1, with D maybe TRBD1 (5 bases). The V gene lost 3 bases and the J gene lost 3 bases, with 11 bases spanning the gap. The CDR3 spans 14 residues. The germline V gene has CDR1 SGHTA and CDR2 FQGNSA. The CDR3 loop reads CASSFMGGDTEAFF. CDR3 bases: TGTGCCAGCAGCTTTATGGGGGGAGACACTGAAGCTTTCTTT.

This clone has a handful of counts. V and J are TRBV2 and TRBJ1-6; no reliable D call. V was pared by 1 base and J by 7 bases, with 5 bases between. The CDR3 length is 13 residues. Germline assignment: CDR1 SNHLY and CDR2 FYNNEI. The CDR3 bases are TGTGCCAGCAGTGAAGGGGGAAATTCACCCCTCCACTTT. It is translated as CASSEGGNSPLHF.

The gene calls are TRBV6-5 and TRBJ1-1; the D gene is possibly TRBD1 (5 bases). Trimming left V 6 bases short and J 8 bases short, with 10 bases between. Germline V gives CDR1 MNHEY, CDR2 SVGAGI. The CDR3 extends over 11 amino acids. The CDR3 DNA reads as TGTGCCAGCAGAAGGGGTAGCGAAGCTTTCTTT. Translation: CASRRGSEAFF.

The chain links TRBV27 to TRBJ2-1; a weak D match, TRBD1 (6 bases). This CDR3 comprises 15 residues. With 4 bases removed from V and 5 bases from J, the gap between germline ends came to 15 bases. Per the germline V gene, CDR1 is MNHEY and CDR2 is SMNVEV (reference sequence). CDR3 region: CASSSRGASHNEQFF. The CDR3 DNA reads as TGTGCCAGCAGTTCCAGGGGCGCGTCCCACAATGAGCAGTTCTTC.

This clone was counted between two and nine times. This chain joins TRBV15 and TRBJ1-2; TRBD1 aligns across 7 bases. Looked up from germline, CDR1 is LNHNV and CDR2 is YYDKDF (reference sequence). The CDR3 contains 16 residues. Trimming at V came to 5 bases and at J to 4 bases, leaving 13 bases not matched to a gene. Here the CDR3 reads CATSEAGQRMIYGYTF. The CDR3 DNA is TGTGCCACCAGCGAAGCGGGACAGAGAATGATCTATGGCTACACCTTC.

Details on this clone: Within the sample, other DNA sequences also encode this same CDR3. The V and J genes are TRBV6-5 and TRBJ1-2, with 7 bases aligning to TRBD1. The length of the CDR3 is 14 residues. J was trimmed by 2 bases and V by 0 bases; bases with no gene match: 0. Germline CDR1 is MNHEY and CDR2 is SVGAGI. The CDR3 DNA is TGTGCCAGCAGTTACTCGACAGGGAACTATGGCTACACCTTC. Translating gives CASSYSTGNYGYTF.

A few counts support this clone. The CDR3 sequence: CASSVRTGVIVGYTF. In DNA form, the CDR3 reads TGTGCCAGCAGTGTCCGGACAGGGGTTATTGTCGGCTACACCTTC. The gene calls are TRBV2 and TRBJ1-2, with TRBD1 matching 9 bases. Germline V gene sequence: CDR1 SNHLY, CDR2 FYNNEI. The trim removed 4 bases at V and 8 bases at J, leaving 11 bases unmatched. The CDR3 has 15 amino acids.